Listed below are T cell receptor beta chains from one sample, sequenced in a study of blood T cells in healthy people across ages. One entry per CDR3 protein, called by TCRdb with MiXCR from the 5' RACE reads. Of around 400,000 distinct CDR3 sequences listed, roughly half are singletons. The specimen was blood. All receptors derive from a man aged 55 to 69 in good health. CDR3s include the opening cysteine and the closing phenylalanine or tryptophan. A D gene is named only where the DNA matches it firmly. Not every row has a clone size; where given, it reads once, few, many or a size class.

CDR3aa | CDR3nt | d_gene | j_gene | v_gene | abundance
CASSSRDRGSGGRRGFYEQYF | TGTGCCAGCAGCTCAAGGGACAGGGGGTCCGGCGGGAGAAGGGGTTTTTACGAGCAGTACTTC | TRBD1 | TRBJ2-7 | TRBV11-1 | NA
CASSYSRTGGYEQFF | TGTGCCAGCAGTTATTCCCGGACAGGGGGCTATGAGCAGTTCTTC | TRBD1 | TRBJ2-1 | TRBV6-5 | NA
CASKRGVPQETQYF | TGTGCCAGCAAACGAGGCGTTCCACAAGAGACCCAGTACTTC | NA | TRBJ2-5 | TRBV7-2 | NA
CASTPGTSGGSSKNIQYF | TGTGCCAGCACCCCCGGGACTAGCGGGGGTTCTTCCAAAAACATTCAGTACTTC | TRBD2 | TRBJ2-4 | TRBV12-3/TRBV12-4 | NA
CASSETGGLGKNIQYF | TGTGCCAGCAGTGAGACAGGGGGATTGGGCAAAAACATTCAGTACTTC | TRBD1 | TRBJ2-4 | TRBV12-3/TRBV12-4 | NA
CASSQETSSYEQYF | TGCGCCAGCAGCCAAGAGACTAGTTCCTACGAGCAGTACTTC | NA | TRBJ2-7 | TRBV4-3 | NA
CASSLGLGQGLAFF | TGTGCCAGCAGCTTAGGTTTGGGACAGGGGTTGGCTTTCTTT | TRBD1 | TRBJ1-1 | TRBV7-6 | NA
CASSLGESGYTF | TGTGCCAGCAGCTTGGGGGAGTCAGGCTACACCTTC | NA | TRBJ1-2 | TRBV5-6 | NA
CASSSGTGGETQYF | TGTGCCAGCAGCTCTGGGACAGGGGGAGAGACCCAGTACTTC | TRBD1 | TRBJ2-5 | TRBV7-9 | few
CASRPGTGGSGANVLTF | TGTGCCAGCAGGCCCGGGACAGGGGGCTCTGGGGCCAACGTCCTGACTTTC | TRBD1 | TRBJ2-6 | TRBV6-6 | NA
CASSLGGANTGELFF | TGCGCCAGCAGCTTGGGGGGAGCCAACACCGGGGAGCTGTTTTTT | NA | TRBJ2-2 | TRBV5-1 | NA